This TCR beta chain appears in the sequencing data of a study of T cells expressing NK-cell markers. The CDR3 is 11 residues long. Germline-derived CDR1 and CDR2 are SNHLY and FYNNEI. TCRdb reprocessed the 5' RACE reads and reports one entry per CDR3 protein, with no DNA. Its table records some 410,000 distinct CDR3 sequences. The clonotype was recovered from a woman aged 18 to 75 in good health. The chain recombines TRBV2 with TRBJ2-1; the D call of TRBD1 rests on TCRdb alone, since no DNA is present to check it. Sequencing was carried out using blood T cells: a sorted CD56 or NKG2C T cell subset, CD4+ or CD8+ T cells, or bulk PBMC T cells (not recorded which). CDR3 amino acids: CSQGGDREQFF.